This T cell receptor (beta chain) comes out of a study of cytomegalovirus exposure and HLA in healthy donors. This clone showed up just once. Primers: 60 Vbeta forward and 13 Jbeta reverse. Clones were sequenced by immunoSEQ multiplex PCR, and TCRdb holds only the in-frame ones, with some missing. This table has 55,000 to 85,000 clones, 70% to 80% appearing once. Germline assignment: CDR1 SGDLS and CDR2 YYNGEE. The CDR3 has 16 amino acids. Trimming took 4 bases from V and 6 from J, leaving 22 bases between them. Sequencing was performed on PBMCs. J is TRBJ1-2 and V is TRBV9; possible D gene TRBD1, 5 bases. This receptor was identified in a man younger than 30 in good health and CMV-seropositive. CDR3 amino acids: CASSPQTTSGLDGYTF. The CDR3 DNA sequence: TGTGCCAGCAGCCCGCAAACCACCTCGGGACTGGATGGCTACACCTTC.